The rows below give T cell receptor beta chains drawn from one sample of a study of blood T cell repertoires in COVID-19. The data were produced by immunoSEQ multiplex PCR, yet TCRdb's version contains in-frame clones alone and is incomplete. This sample has approximately 120,000 clones; more than 80% occur once, and the top ten carry around 3%. The sequenced sample consisted of peripheral blood. These receptor sequences come from a woman at least 80 years old with COVID-19, enrolled during active disease. Each CDR3 is given with its conserved first and last residue. A D gene is named only where the DNA matches it firmly. The size of a clone is reported for some rows only, either as once, few or many, or as a class for expanded clones.

D: .; size: once; V: TRBV9; J: TRBJ1-2; DNA: TGTGCCAGCAGCGTAGAGGCGGAGTATGGCTACACCTTC; CDR3: CASSVEAEYGYTF
D: .; size: .; V: TRBV4-2; J: TRBJ2-5; DNA: TGTGCCAGCAGCCAAGGTAGAGAAGAGACCCAGTACTTC; CDR3: CASSQGREETQYF
D: .; size: .; V: TRBV6-1; J: TRBJ1-1; DNA: TGTGCCAGCAGTGAAGGACAGGTGGGCACTGAAGCTTTCTTT; CDR3: CASSEGQVGTEAFF
D: .; size: once; V: TRBV5-1; J: TRBJ2-1; DNA: TGCGCCAGCAGCTTGGCCGGGGACTCCTACAATGAGCAGTTCTTC; CDR3: CASSLAGDSYNEQFF
D: .; size: .; V: TRBV12-3/TRBV12-4; J: TRBJ2-1; DNA: TGTGCCAGCAGTCCGGAGACGCCCCCGTGGCAGTTCTTC; CDR3: CASSPETPPWQFF
D: .; size: .; V: TRBV6-2/TRBV6-3; J: TRBJ2-1; DNA: TGTGCCAGCAGTTACGTAGAGAGGGCGCAGTTCTTC; CDR3: CASSYVERAQFF
D: .; size: once; V: TRBV7-9; J: TRBJ2-3; DNA: TGTGCCAGCAGCATACCGGTGGCAGATACGCAGTATTTT; CDR3: CASSIPVADTQYF
D: .; size: .; V: TRBV4-2; J: TRBJ1-3; DNA: TGTGCCAGCAGCCCCCGTTCCGTGGAGGCTGGAAACACCATATATTTT; CDR3: CASSPRSVEAGNTIYF
D: .; size: .; V: TRBV27; J: TRBJ2-7; DNA: TGTGCCAGCAGTTCGGAAGGACAGCGCCTCTACGAGCAGTACTTC; CDR3: CASSSEGQRLYEQYF
D: TRBD1; size: .; V: TRBV12-3/TRBV12-4; J: TRBJ1-2; DNA: TGTGCCAGCAGCTCCTCGACAGGGATGGGCTACACCTTC; CDR3: CASSSSTGMGYTF
D: .; size: .; V: TRBV3-1/TRBV3-2; J: TRBJ1-6; DNA: TGTGCCAGCAGCCAGATGGCAGGGATGGGTAATTCACCCCTCCACTTT; CDR3: CASSQMAGMGNSPLHF
D: TRBD1; size: .; V: TRBV23-1; J: TRBJ2-5; DNA: TGCGCCAGCAGTCAATTCGGCCCGGACAGGGGACAAGAGACCCAGTACTTC; CDR3: CASSQFGPDRGQETQYF
D: TRBD1; size: .; V: TRBV7-2; J: TRBJ1-1; DNA: TGTGCCAGCAGCGCCCGACAGGGTTTCGACACTGAAGCTTTCTTT; CDR3: CASSARQGFDTEAFF
D: TRBD1; size: .; V: TRBV3-1/TRBV3-2; J: TRBJ2-7; DNA: TGTGCCAGCAGCGACGGACAGGGTCTTACTGGCTACGAGCAGTACTTC; CDR3: CASSDGQGLTGYEQYF
D: .; size: .; V: TRBV9; J: TRBJ2-5; DNA: TGTGCCAGCAGCACAGGACAGAGCCGGGAGACCCAGTACTTC; CDR3: CASSTGQSRETQYF